This TCR beta chain was captured in a study of CXCR3-negative and CXCR3-positive naive CD8 T cells. Study background: Each library gave roughly 1.4 +/- 0.3 million of 130 million to 150 million TRB reads.

The TRB libraries of cDNA were built by UMI-labeled 5' RACE. Reprocessing the 5' RACE reads, TCRdb reports a single entry for every CDR3 protein and omits DNA. The clone table shows about 40,000 distinct CDR3 sequences, with the ten largest holding roughly 8.4%. Germline values: CDR1 MDHEN, CDR2 SYDVKM. This CDR3 has 15 residues. The V and J genes are TRBV28 and TRBJ1-4. The sequencing input was memory CD8+ T cells from blood. The origin of this receptor is a human donor in good health. Some clones in this sample may be carry-over from other donors' samples. CDR3 protein: CASNNPPTLDEKLFF.